This T cell receptor (beta chain) is from a study of T cells in Graves' hyperthyroidism and ophthalmopathy. Study-wide context: Peripheral blood samples were taken at initial diagnosis, prior to any treatment.

This clonotype showed up many times. Graves' hyperthyroidism was deemed stable given no ophthalmopathy progression within 18 months. Hyperthyroidism, newly diagnosed and lasting under 2 months, affected patients aged 18 to 65. Patients having uncontrolled infection, another autoimmune disease, pregnancy or lactation were not included. The CDR3 totals 17 residues. Germline CDR1 is WSHSY and CDR2 is SAAADI. The junction had 11 bases not matched to a gene; V was cut back by 0 bases and J by 6 bases. Researchers amplified the TCR beta CDR3 regions from RNA transcripts. Carried out on the TCR CDR3, a first-round RT-PCR used the HTBI primer set. TCRdb reprocessed the multiplex PCR reads with MiXCR, giving one entry per CDR3 protein. The table has some 510,000 distinct CDR3 sequences, around 20% seen once.

This TCR derives from a man younger than 35 with Graves' hyperthyroidism. The specimen was blood. This chain joins TRBV10-2 and TRBJ1-5, with 7 bases matching TRBD1. The CDR3: CASSESTGTEGGQPQHF. The CDR3 DNA sequence: TGCGCCAGCAGTGAGTCGACCGGGACAGAAGGTGGTCAGCCCCAGCATTTT.